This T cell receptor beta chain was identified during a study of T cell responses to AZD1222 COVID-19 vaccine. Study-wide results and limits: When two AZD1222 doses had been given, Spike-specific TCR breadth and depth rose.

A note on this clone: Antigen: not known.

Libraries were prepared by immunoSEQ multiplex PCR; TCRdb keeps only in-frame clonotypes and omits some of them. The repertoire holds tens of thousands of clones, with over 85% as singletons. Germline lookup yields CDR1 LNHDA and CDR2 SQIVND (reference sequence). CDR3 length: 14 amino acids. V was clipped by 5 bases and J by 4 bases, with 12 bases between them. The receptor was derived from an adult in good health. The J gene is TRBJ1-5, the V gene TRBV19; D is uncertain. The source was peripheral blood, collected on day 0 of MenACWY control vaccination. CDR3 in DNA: TGTGCCAGTAGTGAACACCCGGGGAATCAGCCCCAGCATTTT. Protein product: CASSEHPGNQPQHF.